A selection of T cell receptor beta chains follows, all from one sample in a study of Tregs in tolerant kidney transplant recipients. Profiled with immunoSEQ multiplex PCR; TCRdb holds only in-frame clones, not every one. Of roughly 69,000 clones listed, approximately 91% were seen once; the top ten hold more than 0.35%. Sequencing was performed on CD4+ T cells from blood, taken before the transplant. These receptors were taken from a human donor who received a combined kidney and bone marrow transplant. Both conserved end residues are part of each CDR3. A D gene is named only where the DNA matches it firmly. Clone size is not always given. Where it is, it says once, few, many or a class for expanded clones.

len	d_gene	v_gene	j_gene	abundance	CDR3nt	CDR3aa
15	TRBD1	TRBV19	TRBJ1-1	NA	TGTGCCAGTAGTATATGGTGGCAGGGGGCTGACGAAGCTTTCTTT	CASSIWWQGADEAFF
11	NA	TRBV2	TRBJ2-5	NA	TGTGCCAGCAATATTCAAGAGACCCAGTACTTC	CASNIQETQYF
13	TRBD1	TRBV7-9	TRBJ2-3	once	TGTGCCAGCAATACAGGGGGCACAGATACGCAGTATTTT	CASNTGGTDTQYF
15	NA	TRBV27	TRBJ2-7	NA	TGTGCCAGCAGTTTAAGGACAGCCTCTGCCTACGAGCAGTACTTC	CASSLRTASAYEQYF
14	NA	TRBV9	TRBJ2-5	once	TGTGCCAGCAGCCCACGACAGCTCCAAGAGACCCAGTACTTC	CASSPRQLQETQYF
11	NA	TRBV2	TRBJ2-1	NA	TGTGCCAGCAGTGTGTCTTATGAGCAGTTCTTC	CASSVSYEQFF
16	TRBD2	TRBV30	TRBJ2-7	NA	TGTGCCTGGCACCGGAGATTAGCGGGAGGATGGAACGAGCAGTACTTC	CAWHRRLAGGWNEQYF
14	NA	TRBV2	TRBJ2-3	NA	TGTGCCAGCAGATTGGACGGACACACAGATACGCAGTATTTT	CASRLDGHTDTQYF
17	TRBD1	TRBV7-6	TRBJ1-4	NA	TGTGCCAGCAGCTTAGTGACTTGGACAGGTTCTAATGAAAAACTGTTTTTT	CASSLVTWTGSNEKLFF
16	NA	TRBV9	TRBJ2-1	NA	TGTGCCAGCAGAAAGGGGGGGGACTATCTGTCCAATGAGCAGTTCTTC	CASRKGGDYLSNEQFF
15	TRBD2	TRBV6-6	TRBJ2-3	few	TGTGCCAGCAGTGGTAGCGGGAGGGAGACAGATACGCAGTATTTT	CASSGSGRETDTQYF
13	TRBD1	TRBV7-2	TRBJ2-7	NA	TGTGCCAGCAGCTTAGGAACAGGGGCGGAGCAGTACTTC	CASSLGTGAEQYF
14	NA	TRBV10-3	TRBJ2-5	NA	TGTGCCATCAGTGAGTCGACAGGAGCAGAGACCCAGTACTTC	CAISESTGAETQYF
15	NA	TRBV27	TRBJ2-7	NA	TGTGCCAGCAGTCCGAGCGGCTGGGGTCCGTACGAGCAGTACTTC	CASSPSGWGPYEQYF
15	NA	TRBV9	TRBJ2-7	NA	TGTGCCAGCAGCGTAGATCTCCGCAGGGCCTCGGAGCAGTACTTC	CASSVDLRRASEQYF
16	NA	TRBV6-1	TRBJ2-1	NA	TGTGCCAGCAGTGATCCCCTAGTCATCTTCTACAATGAGCAGTTCTTC	CASSDPLVIFYNEQFF
13	NA	TRBV21-1	TRBJ1-4	NA	TGTGCCAGCCCCGAGAATCCTAATGAAAAACTGTTTTTT	CASPENPNEKLFF
14	NA	TRBV19	TRBJ1-5	NA	TGTGCCAGCCCGCGTATGAGTAGCAATCAGCCCCAGCATTTT	CASPRMSSNQPQHF
15	NA	TRBV27	TRBJ2-2	once	TGTGCCAGCAGTTTAACCCGAGGGGGCACCGGGGAGCTGTTTTTT	CASSLTRGGTGELFF
16	TRBD2	TRBV19	TRBJ2-3	NA	TGTGCCAGTAGTACTAGCGGTACAACGGCCACAGATACGCAGTATTTT	CASSTSGTTATDTQYF
15	NA	TRBV25-1	TRBJ1-1	few	TGTGCCAGCAGTGACCAAAGACAGACCAAGGGTGAAGCTTTCTTT	CASSDQRQTKGEAFF
16	TRBD1	TRBV19	TRBJ2-7	NA	TGTGCCAGTAGTATCGAGTGGACAGGGAGCTCCTACGAGCAGTACTTC	CASSIEWTGSSYEQYF
16	TRBD2	TRBV5-1	TRBJ2-1	NA	TGCGCCAGCAGCATCCAGGGGACTAGCGTTTACAATGAGCAGTTCTTC	CASSIQGTSVYNEQFF
20	TRBD2	TRBV27	TRBJ2-1	NA	TGTGCCAGCAGTTTAGTTACTGGAACTAGCGGGAGGCTTTTCCACAATGAGCAGTTCTTC	CASSLVTGTSGRLFHNEQFF
15	NA	TRBV5-1	TRBJ1-5	NA	TGCGCCAGCAGCTCCGCCCCGGACAGAGGACAGCCCCAGCATTTT	CASSSAPDRGQPQHF
18	TRBD1	TRBV4-1	TRBJ1-2	NA	TGCGCCAGCAGCCTTCGAACCGGGACAGCTGGAGGGGACTATGGCTACACCTTC	CASSLRTGTAGGDYGYTF
15	TRBD2	TRBV2	TRBJ2-1	NA	TGTGCCAGCGTACAGCGGGAGAGCTCCTACAATGAGCAGTTCTTC	CASVQRESSYNEQFF
14	TRBD1	TRBV2	TRBJ2-7	NA	TGTGCCAGCAGGGTACAGGGGGCTTGGTACGAGCAGTACTTC	CASRVQGAWYEQYF
14	TRBD2	TRBV29-1	TRBJ2-1	NA	TGCAGCGTCCTGACTAGCGGGAGGTTCGATGAGCAGTTCTTC	CSVLTSGRFDEQFF
13	TRBD1	TRBV5-1	TRBJ1-5	NA	TGCGCCAGCAGCTGGACAGGTAATCAGCCCCAGCATTTT	CASSWTGNQPQHF
14	TRBD2	TRBV29-1	TRBJ2-1	NA	TGCAGCGTGGAGACTAGCGGCGCCTACAATGAGCAGTTCTTC	CSVETSGAYNEQFF
13	NA	TRBV18	TRBJ2-2	NA	TGTGCCAGCTCACCTATGGGGCCCGGGGAGCTGTTTTTT	CASSPMGPGELFF
14	TRBD1	TRBV2	TRBJ2-5	NA	TGTGCCAGCAGCCGCCGACAGGGCGGCGAGACCCAGTACTTC	CASSRRQGGETQYF
14	NA	TRBV5-4	TRBJ1-2	NA	TGTGCCAGCAGCTTGTTGGGGGCAGACTATGGCTACACCTTC	CASSLLGADYGYTF
16	NA	TRBV7-3	TRBJ2-1	few	TGTGCCAGCAGCTTAATGGGTGGGAGGATCTACAATGAGCAGTTCTTC	CASSLMGGRIYNEQFF
15	TRBD1	TRBV2	TRBJ2-3	NA	TGTGCCAGCAGTGCGGGGACAGGAGGGTCAGATACGCAGTATTTT	CASSAGTGGSDTQYF
13	NA	TRBV6-5	TRBJ1-3	NA	TGTGCCAGCATCGCACGGGGAGGAAACACCATATATTTT	CASIARGGNTIYF
15	NA	TRBV19	TRBJ1-5	once	TGTGCCAGTAGTATGTCAGGGGCGCAGGGTCAGCCCCAGCATTTT	CASSMSGAQGQPQHF
11	NA	TRBV30	TRBJ2-7	NA	TGTGCCTGGAGCGAGAGGTTCGAGCAGTACTTC	CAWSERFEQYF
15	NA	TRBV19	TRBJ2-2	NA	TGTGCCAGTAGTATAGGTGGGGGGACCGCCGGGGAGCTGTTTTTT	CASSIGGGTAGELFF
11	NA	TRBV29-1	TRBJ1-1	NA	TGCAGCGTTGAAAGGGGCTTCGAAGCTTTCTTT	CSVERGFEAFF
12	NA	TRBV28	TRBJ1-2	NA	TGTGCCAGCACCATGACAGAGTATGGCTACACCTTC	CASTMTEYGYTF
16	NA	TRBV5-1	TRBJ2-6	NA	TGCGCCAGCAGCTTGGAGGCAGGCTCTGGGGCCAACGTCCTGACTTTC	CASSLEAGSGANVLTF
13	TRBD2	TRBV6-6	TRBJ2-2	NA	TGTGCCATCAGAACGGGGGGAACAGGGGAGCTGTTTTTT	CAIRTGGTGELFF
16	TRBD2	TRBV5-8	TRBJ2-3	NA	TGTGCCAGCAGCTGGGGGACTAGCGGGAGGGGAGATACGCAGTATTTT	CASSWGTSGRGDTQYF
17	NA	TRBV2	TRBJ2-2	NA	TGTGCCAGCAGTGAATTGGGAGGACCCCTGACCACCGGGGAGCTGTTTTTT	CASSELGGPLTTGELFF
12	NA	TRBV7-2	TRBJ2-7	NA	TGTGCCAGCAGCTCTCCAACGGGGGAGCAGTACTTC	CASSSPTGEQYF